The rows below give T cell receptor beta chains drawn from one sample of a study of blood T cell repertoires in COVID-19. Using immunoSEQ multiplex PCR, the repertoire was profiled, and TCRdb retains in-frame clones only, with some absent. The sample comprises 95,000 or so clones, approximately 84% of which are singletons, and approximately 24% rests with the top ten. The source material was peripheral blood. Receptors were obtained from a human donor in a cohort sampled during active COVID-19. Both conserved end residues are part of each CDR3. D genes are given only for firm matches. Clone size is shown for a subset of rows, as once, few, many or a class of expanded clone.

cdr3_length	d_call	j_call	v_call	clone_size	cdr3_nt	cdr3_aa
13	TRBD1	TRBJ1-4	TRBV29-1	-	TGCAGCGTGGGGGACAGGGCAAATGAAAAACTGTTTTTT	CSVGDRANEKLFF
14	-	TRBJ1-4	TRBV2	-	TGTGCCAGCAGTGCGACAGCTACTAATGAAAAACTGTTTTTT	CASSATATNEKLFF
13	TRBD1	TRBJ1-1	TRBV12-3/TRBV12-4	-	TGTGCCAGCAGGACAGGGTTGGGCACTGAAGCTTTCTTT	CASRTGLGTEAFF
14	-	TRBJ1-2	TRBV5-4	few	TGTGCCAGCAGCTTGGGACAGGTTAACTATGGCTACACCTTC	CASSLGQVNYGYTF
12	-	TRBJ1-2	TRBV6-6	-	TGTGCCAGCAGGATACAGGGTGATGGCTACACCTTC	CASRIQGDGYTF
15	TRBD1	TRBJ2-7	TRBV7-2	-	TGTGCCAGCAGCTCGCCGGGACAGGGGTTTTTCGAGCAGTACTTC	CASSSPGQGFFEQYF
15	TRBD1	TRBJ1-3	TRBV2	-	TGTGCCAGCAGCCCACAGGGGTACTCTGGAAACACCATATATTTT	CASSPQGYSGNTIYF
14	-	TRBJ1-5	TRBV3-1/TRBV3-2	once	TGTGCCAGCAGCCCCGGGGAAAGCAATCAGCCCCAGCATTTT	CASSPGESNQPQHF
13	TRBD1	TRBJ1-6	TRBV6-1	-	TGTGCCAGCAGTGAACAGGGGGGCCCTACCCTCCACTTT	CASSEQGGPTLHF
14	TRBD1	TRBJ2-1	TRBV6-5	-	TGTGCCAGCAGTAAACCGACAGGGAACAATGAGCAGTTCTTC	CASSKPTGNNEQFF
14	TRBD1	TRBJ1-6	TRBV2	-	TGTGCCAGCATCCGGACAGGGGGTAATTCACCCCTCCACTTT	CASIRTGGNSPLHF
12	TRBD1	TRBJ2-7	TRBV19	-	TGTGCCAGTAGCGGGACAGGGTGGTTTTTGTACTTC	CASSGTGWFLYF
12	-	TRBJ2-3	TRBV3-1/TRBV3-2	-	TGTGCCAGCAGCCAAGCCCGGGGGACGCAGTATTTT	CASSQARGTQYF
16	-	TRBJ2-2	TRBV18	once	TGTGCCAGCTCACCATTTTTAGCAGGGGATACCGGGGAGCTGTTTTTT	CASSPFLAGDTGELFF
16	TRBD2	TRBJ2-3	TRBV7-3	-	TGTGCCAGCAGCTTCTCTAGCGGGGGGACCACAGATACGCAGTATTTT	CASSFSSGGTTDTQYF
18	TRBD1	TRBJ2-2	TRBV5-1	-	TGCGCCAGCAGCTTGCGGACAGGGGCCCCCAGGAGCACCGGGGAGCTGTTTTTT	CASSLRTGAPRSTGELFF
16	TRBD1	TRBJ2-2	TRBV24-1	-	TGTGCCACCAGTGATTGGTACAGGGGGCAGACCGGGGAGCTGTTTTTT	CATSDWYRGQTGELFF
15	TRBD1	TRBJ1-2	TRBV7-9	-	TGTGCCAGCAGCTTAGGAGGGGGCCCCAACTATGGCTACACCTTC	CASSLGGGPNYGYTF
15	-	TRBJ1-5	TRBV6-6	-	TGTGCCAGCACCCCCCTCACCGGGGGCAATCAGCCCCAGCATTTT	CASTPLTGGNQPQHF
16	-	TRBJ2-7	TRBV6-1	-	TGTGCCAGCAGTGAAGAGGGAGTGAAAGGGACCTACGAGCAGTACTTC	CASSEEGVKGTYEQYF
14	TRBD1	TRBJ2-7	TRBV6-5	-	TGTGCCAGCAGTCCGGACAGGGGTAACTACGAGCAGTACTTC	CASSPDRGNYEQYF
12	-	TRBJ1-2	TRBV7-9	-	TGTGCCATCGCGCGACACAACTATGGCTACACCTTC	CAIARHNYGYTF
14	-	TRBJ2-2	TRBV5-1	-	TGCGCCAGCAGCTTGCCAGGGACTGCCGGGGAGCTGTTTTTT	CASSLPGTAGELFF
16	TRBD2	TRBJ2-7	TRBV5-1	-	TGCGCCAGCAGCTACCTCCTAGCGGGGGGGCGGGACGAGCAGTACTTC	CASSYLLAGGRDEQYF
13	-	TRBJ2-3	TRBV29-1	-	TGCAGCGTTGAAGAGCAGGGGCGCGATACGCAGTATTTT	CSVEEQGRDTQYF
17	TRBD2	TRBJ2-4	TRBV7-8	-	TGTGCCAGCAGCTTAGCGATACTAGCGGGAGCCAAAAACATTCAGTACTTC	CASSLAILAGAKNIQYF
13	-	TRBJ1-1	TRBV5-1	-	TGCGCCAGCAGCGTGGACAGGAACACTGAAGCTTTCTTT	CASSVDRNTEAFF
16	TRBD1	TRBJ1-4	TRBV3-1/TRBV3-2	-	TGTGCCAGCAGCCAAGTACCACAGGGGCGTAATGAAAAACTGTTTTTT	CASSQVPQGRNEKLFF
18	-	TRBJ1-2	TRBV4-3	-	TGCGCCAGCAGCCAATCCCTACCAGCCAGGGCCTCTAACTATGGCTACACCTTC	CASSQSLPARASNYGYTF
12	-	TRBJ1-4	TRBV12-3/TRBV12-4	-	TGTGCCAGCAGTTATGGGGGGGGGAAACTGTTTTTT	CASSYGGGKLFF
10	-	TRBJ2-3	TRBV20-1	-	TGCAGTGCTAGACTAGATACGCAGTATTTT	CSARLDTQYF
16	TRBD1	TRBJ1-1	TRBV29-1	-	TGCAGCGTTGATGGGACAGAGACTTTCATGAACACTGAAGCTTTCTTT	CSVDGTETFMNTEAFF
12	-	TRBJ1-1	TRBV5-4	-	TGTGCCAGCAGCTTGTTCCAGGGGGAAGCTTTCTTT	CASSLFQGEAFF
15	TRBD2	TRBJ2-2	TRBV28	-	TGTGCCAGTAGTTCTAGCGGGAGTGGATCCGGGGAGCTGTTTTTT	CASSSSGSGSGELFF
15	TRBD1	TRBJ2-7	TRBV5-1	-	TGCGCCAGCAGCTTGGAATGGACAGGGCCTGACGAGCAGTACTTC	CASSLEWTGPDEQYF
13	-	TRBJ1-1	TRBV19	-	TGTGCCAGTAGTCCTCAGGGTTTCACTGAAGCTTTCTTT	CASSPQGFTEAFF
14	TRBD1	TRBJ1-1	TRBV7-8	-	TGTGCCAGCAGCCCCAGGGGGCTGGGGACTGAAGCTTTCTTT	CASSPRGLGTEAFF
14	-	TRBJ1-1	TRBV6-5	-	TGTGCCAGCATGCCCCCGCGCCCGAACACTGAAGCTTTCTTT	CASMPPRPNTEAFF
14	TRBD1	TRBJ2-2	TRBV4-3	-	TGCGCCAGCCGAGGGGGCGCGGGCACCGGGGAGCTGTTTTTT	CASRGGAGTGELFF
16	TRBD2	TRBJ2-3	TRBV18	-	TGTGCCAGCTCACCCCAAATAACGGGAGGCCCAGATACGCAGTATTTT	CASSPQITGGPDTQYF
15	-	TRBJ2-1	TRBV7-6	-	TGTGCCAGCAGTCGACAGGACCTCTCCTACAATGAGCAGTTCTTC	CASSRQDLSYNEQFF
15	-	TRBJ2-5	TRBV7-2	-	TGTGCCAGCAGCTTCATTACGGGATCCCAAGAGACCCAGTACTTC	CASSFITGSQETQYF
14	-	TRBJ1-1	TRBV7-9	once	TGTGCCAGCAGCTCAGATAGCAGGGCGACTGAAGCTTTCTTT	CASSSDSRATEAFF
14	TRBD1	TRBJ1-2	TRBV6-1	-	TGTGCCAGCAGTGAAAACAGGGGGGTATTTGGCTACACCTTC	CASSENRGVFGYTF
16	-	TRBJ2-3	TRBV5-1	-	TGCGCCAGCACCGGACTCTCATCTCACGCCTCAGATACGCAGTATTTT	CASTGLSSHASDTQYF
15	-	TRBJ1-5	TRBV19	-	TGTGCCAGTAGTATGAACTACGCGAGCAATCAGCCCCAGCATTTT	CASSMNYASNQPQHF
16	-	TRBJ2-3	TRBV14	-	TGTGCCAGCAGCCCCGGGGGACTCACCACGGGAGATACGCAGTATTTT	CASSPGGLTTGDTQYF
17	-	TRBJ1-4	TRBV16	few	TGTGCCAGCAGCCAATCGGTCCAGGCTGTTGCGAATGAAAAACTGTTTTTT	CASSQSVQAVANEKLFF
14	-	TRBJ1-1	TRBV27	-	TGTGCCAGCACCCTTGGGGGCGGCGATAGGCGAGCTTTCTTT	CASTLGGGDRRAFF
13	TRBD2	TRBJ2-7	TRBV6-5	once	TGTGCCAGCAACCCAGCGGGGGCCTACGAGCAGTACTTC	CASNPAGAYEQYF
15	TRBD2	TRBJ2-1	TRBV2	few	TGTGCCAGCAGGGTAGCGGGAGTAGGGTACAATGAGCAGTTCTTC	CASRVAGVGYNEQFF
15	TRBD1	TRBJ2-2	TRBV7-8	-	TGTGCCAGCAGCTCGGGACAGGGAGGAACCGGGGAGCTGTTTTTT	CASSSGQGGTGELFF
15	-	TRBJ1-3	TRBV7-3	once	TGTGCCAGCAGCTTAGGGGGCCTCTCTGGAAACACCATATATTTT	CASSLGGLSGNTIYF
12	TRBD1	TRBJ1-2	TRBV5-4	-	TGTGCCAGCAGCTACGACAGGGTTGGCTACACCTTC	CASSYDRVGYTF
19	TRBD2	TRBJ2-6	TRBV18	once	TGTGCCAGCTCACTGGCGGGGAGGGCGTATGACTCTGGGGCCAACGTCCTGACTTTC	CASSLAGRAYDSGANVLTF
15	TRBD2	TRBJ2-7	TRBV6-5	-	TGTGCCAGTTACTCCTCCGGGACTAGCGGTTACGAGCAGTACTTC	CASYSSGTSGYEQYF